Each of the 5 T cell receptor beta chains below was sequenced from the same sample in a study of cytomegalovirus exposure and HLA in healthy donors. PCR amplification relied on 60 Vbeta primers (plus 13 Jbeta primers). TCRdb's copy holds only in-frame clones and misses some; the assay was immunoSEQ multiplex PCR. This table holds roughly 100,000 clones, almost 80% found once. The specimen sequenced was PBMCs. Source of these receptors: a man in his 60s in good health and CMV-seropositive.

The rearrangement joins TRBV10-3 to TRBJ2-3; 11 nucleotides match TRBD2. CDR1 and CDR2 (germline): ENHRY, SYGVKD. The CDR3 contains 14 residues. J lost 4 bases, V lost 6 bases, and 3 bases had no gene match. CDR3 residues: CAIRPSGGPDTQYF. CDR3 bases: TGTGCCATCAGGCCTAGCGGGGGGCCAGATACGCAGTATTTT.

The rearrangement joins TRBV9 to TRBJ1-1; 11 positions match TRBD1. Trimming removed 3 bases from V and 9 bases from J; junction bases left unmatched: 10. CDR1 is SGDLS, CDR2 YYNGEE, per germline. The CDR3 is made up of 15 amino acids. This CDR3 is CASSARTGGGGKAFF. The CDR3 nucleotides read TGTGCCAGCAGCGCCAGGACAGGGGGCGGCGGTAAAGCTTTCTTT.

This clone was seen only once. V and J are TRBV7-8 and TRBJ2-7; D may be TRBD2 (5 bases). The ends were cut back, 5 bases at V and 0 bases at J, with 14 bases in the middle. CDR3 length: 15 residues. Germline values: CDR1 SGHVS, CDR2 FQNEAQ. Here the CDR3 DNA reads TGTGCCAGCAGCGGATTCGTAGCGAACTCCTACGAGCAGTACTTC. It codes for CASSGFVANSYEQYF.

The rearrangement joins TRBV29-1 to TRBJ2-2; 8 positions agree with TRBD2. This CDR3 comprises 14 residues. V shed 4 bases and J 5 bases; nucleotides not matched to a gene: 6. Germline V gene sequence: CDR1 SQVTM, CDR2 ANQGSEA. As DNA, the CDR3 is TGCAGCGTTGGGGGCGGGGGGCGGACCGGGGAGCTGTTTTTT. It specifies CSVGGGGRTGELFF.

This rearrangement joins TRBV5-1 to TRBJ1-4; no clear D gene. Trimming took off 2 bases at V and 5 bases at J, with 7 bases between the two ends. Germline V gene data show CDR1 as SGHRS and CDR2 as YFSETQ. There are 13 residues in the CDR3. This CDR3 is CASSFRGNEKLFF. For the CDR3, the DNA is TGCGCCAGCAGCTTTCGGGGAAATGAAAAACTGTTTTTT.